This TCR beta chain comes out of a study of PD-L1 blockade in urothelial cancer. A note on this clone: As yet, its antigen is unknown.

Generated by immunoSEQ multiplex PCR, the TCRdb table keeps only in-frame clones and is missing some. The sample gives 80,000 to 90,000 clones, approximately 87% of which show up once; about 15% is in the top ten. Unmatched junction bases numbered 6, after V lost 5 bases and J lost 0 bases. Germline V CDR1 and CDR2: SGHRS, YFSETQ. The CDR3 runs to 16 residues. Study results and caveats: Those with durable benefit had larger increases in tumor-associated blood clones at 3 weeks.

Time point reported: pretreatment peripheral blood. The source material was PBMCs, sampled around atezolizumab (anti-PD-L1) treatment. The TCR comes from a man between 60 and 70 years old with urothelial cancer. This rearrangement joins TRBV5-1 to TRBJ2-2; TRBD1 matches at 8 bases. CDR3 sequence reads: CASSSPDRANTGELFF. The CDR3 DNA reads TGCGCCAGCAGTTCCCCGGACAGGGCGAACACCGGGGAGCTGTTTTTT.